The next 22 T cell receptor beta chains were all read from a single sample in a study of control samples from healthy donors and cancer patients. Profiling relied on immunoSEQ multiplex PCR, and the TCRdb table lists in-frame clones only, not all of them. This sample has roughly 95,000 clones, with 80% to 95% found just once. Specimen: blood. The receptors stem from a human donor in good health. The donor label of this sample is uncertain.

The chain recombines TRBV19 with TRBJ1-1, with a weak D call TRBD1 (6 bases). V dropped 3 bases and J dropped 0 bases, with 17 bases sitting between them. CDR3 length equals 17 residues. Germline V gene lookup returns CDR1 LNHDA and CDR2 SQIVND (reference sequence). CDR3 residues: CASSIRSGTSMNTEAFF. The DNA of the CDR3 is TGTGCCAGTAGTATCAGAAGTGGGACAAGCATGAACACTGAAGCTTTCTTT.

The chain joins TRBV6-2 or TRBV6-3 to TRBJ1-6; 7 bases match TRBD1. With 6 bases clipped from V and 10 bases from J, the junction kept 21 bases outside the gene matches. Germline V gene data show CDR1 as MNHEY and CDR2 as SVGEGT. CDR3 size: 18 residues. CDR3 amino acids: CASSRYAPSDTGVSPLHF. CDR3 sequence (DNA): TGTGCCAGCAGCCGATACGCTCCCTCTGATACAGGGGTCTCACCCCTCCACTTT.

The chain is built from TRBV5-6 and TRBJ1-1, with 9 bases identical to TRBD1. CDR3 size: 15 residues. Germline V gene sequence: CDR1 SGHDT, CDR2 YYEEEE. Losses at the gene ends were 5 bases for V and 4 bases for J; bases not matched to a gene: 9. CDR3 nucleotide sequence: TGTGCCAGCAGTCACCGGACAGGGGTCGGCACTGAAGCTTTCTTT. Translating gives CASSHRTGVGTEAFF.

This clone appeared a single time. V is TRBV6-2 or TRBV6-3 and J is TRBJ1-5; 9 bases are shared with TRBD1. V shed 2 bases, J shed 3 bases, and the junction held 5 bases outside the gene matches. The germline V gene has CDR1 MNHEY and CDR2 SVGEGT. There are 16 residues in the CDR3. In DNA, the CDR3 is TGTGCCAGCAGTTACGGGACAGGGCGTTCCAATCAGCCCCAGCATTTT. This sequence encodes CASSYGTGRSNQPQHF.

The CDR3 region has the DNA TGCGCCAGCAGTGAGTTACAGGGGATCACCGGGGAGCTGTTTTTT. This gives the protein CASSELQGITGELFF. The rearrangement joins TRBV10-1 to TRBJ2-2; 7 nucleotides align to TRBD1. Germline CDR1 WNHNN, CDR2 SYGVQD (reference sequence). V trimming: 1 base; J trimming: 4 bases; junction bases outside the gene matches: 3. CDR3 length: 15 amino acids.

The chain has TRBV19 and TRBJ1-6, with a weak D call TRBD1 (6 bases). V was cut by 9 bases and J by 8 bases, with 17 bases left in between. The CDR3 sequence is 14 residues long. Germline CDR1 LNHDA, CDR2 SQIVND (reference sequence). CDR3 in DNA: TGTGCCAGCAGGACAGCCATCGCTTATTCACCCCTCCACTTT. It is translated as CASRTAIAYSPLHF.

This chain joins TRBV3-1 (or the pseudogene TRBV3-2) and TRBJ1-5; D may be TRBD1 (5 bases). The V gene lost 0 bases and the J gene lost 7 bases, with 7 bases spanning the gap. The CDR3 extends over 13 amino acids. CDR1 and CDR2 (germline): LGHDT, YNNKEL (reference sequence). The CDR3 is CASSQDRVQPQHF. CDR3 nucleotide sequence: TGTGCCAGCAGCCAAGACAGGGTGCAGCCCCAGCATTTT.

The CDR3 DNA is TGTGCCAGCAGCTCGAGTTGGACGGTGGGGAGGAACACTGAAGCTTTCTTT. Translated: CASSSSWTVGRNTEAFF. The rearrangement uses TRBV7-2 and TRBJ1-1; the D is unclear. Germline loops: CDR1 SGHTA, CDR2 FQGNSA. This CDR3 comprises 17 residues. Trimming cost V 4 bases and J 1 base, with 19 bases left between them. The variable domain in full, with the rest retrieved from reference TRBV7-2 and TRBJ1-1, is GAGVSQSPSNKVTEKGKDVELRCDPISGHTALYWYRQSLGQGLEFLIYFQGNSAPDKSGLPSDRFSAERTGGSVSTLTIQRTQQEDSAVYLCASSSSWTVGRNTEAFFGQGTRLTVV.

In nucleotides, the CDR3 is TGTGCCAGCAGGGAAACAGGTCAAGATGAAGCTTTCTTT. Translated, it gives CASRETGQDEAFF. The chain couples TRBV14 to TRBJ1-1, with D perhaps TRBD1 (5 bases). This CDR3 contains 13 residues. The germline V gene has CDR1 SGHDN and CDR2 FVKESK. The V gene lost 6 bases and the J gene lost 7 bases, with 15 bases spanning the gap.

The chain combines TRBV2 with TRBJ2-2; tentatively, D is TRBD1 (6 bases). The CDR3 contains 17 residues. Germline loops: CDR1 SNHLY, CDR2 FYNNEI. V lost 0 bases, J lost 1 base, and 12 bases lay in between. The CDR3 sequence is CASSEAGGRGNTGELFF. CDR3 bases: TGTGCCAGCAGTGAAGCCGGCGGCAGGGGGAACACCGGGGAGCTGTTTTTT.

This clone was seen only a few times. This chain connects TRBV5-8 to TRBJ2-1, with D hard to call. The CDR3 sequence is 10 residues long. Trimming pared 4 bases from V and 12 bases from J, leaving 8 bases between. The germline V gene encodes CDR1 SGHTS and CDR2 YDEGEE. CDR3 bases: TGTGCCAGCAGCCTCGTAAGGCAGTTCTTC. It codes for CASSLVRQFF.

The chain recombines TRBV27 with TRBJ1-1; D is perhaps TRBD1 (6 bases). Germline CDR1 MNHEY, CDR2 SMNVEV (reference sequence). V lost 8 bases and J lost 1, with 11 bases in between. The CDR3 runs to 13 residues. The CDR3 DNA is TGTGCCAGCGGTTACAGGGAGAACACTGAAGCTTTCTTT. It codes for CASGYRENTEAFF.

This chain connects TRBV5-1 to TRBJ2-5, with D maybe TRBD2 (6 bases). This CDR3 is 15 amino acids long. Germline-derived CDR1 and CDR2 are SGHRS and YFSETQ. Trimming stripped 4 bases from V and 2 bases from J, with 15 bases between. CDR3 residues: CASSDHGLPQETQYF. The CDR3 DNA reads TGCGCCAGCAGCGATCACGGACTACCTCAAGAGACCCAGTACTTC.

This chain connects TRBV11-1 to TRBJ1-3; 7 bases match TRBD1. Trimming took 5 bases from V and 0 from J; bases not matched to a gene: 7. Looked up from germline, CDR1 is SGHAT and CDR2 is FQDESV (reference sequence). There are 16 residues in the CDR3. The CDR3 loop reads CASSPGDSRSGNTIYF. The CDR3 DNA reads as TGTGCCAGCAGCCCGGGGGACAGCCGCTCTGGAAACACCATATATTTT.

This clone has more than one count but fewer than ten. The chain couples TRBV10-3 to TRBJ1-4; D uncertain. The CDR3 is made up of 12 amino acids. Germline V CDR1 and CDR2: ENHRY, SYGVKD. The V end was cut by 10 bases, the J end by 4 bases, with 10 bases between. The CDR3 here is CATTDYNEKLFF. Here the CDR3 DNA reads TGTGCCACCACAGATTATAATGAAAAACTGTTTTTT.

The chain couples TRBV20-1 to TRBJ1-1; D unclear. Germline lookup yields CDR1 DFQATT and CDR2 SNEGSKA (reference sequence). The CDR3 spans 11 residues. V was trimmed by 0 bases and J by 8 bases, leaving 7 bases between them. The CDR3 loop reads CSARDLTEAFF. The CDR3 region has the DNA TGCAGTGCTAGAGATCTAACGGAAGCTTTCTTT.

CDR3 sequence (DNA): TGTGCCAGCTCACCCCCGGGGACTAGCGTGGGTGAGCAGTTCTTC. The encoded protein is CASSPPGTSVGEQFF. The chain is built from TRBV18 and TRBJ2-1; 10 bases match TRBD2. The V segment lost 3 bases and the J segment 9 bases; nucleotides outside the gene matches: 8. There are 15 residues in the CDR3. Germline CDR1 reads KGHSH; CDR2 reads LQKENI.

The rearrangement joins TRBV27 to TRBJ1-4, with D possibly being TRBD1 (6 bases). Germline CDR1 reads MNHEY; CDR2 reads SMNVEV (reference sequence). The CDR3 length is 15 residues. The V gene lost 3 bases and the J gene lost 3 bases, with 11 bases spanning the gap. CDR3 nucleotides: TGTGCCAGCAGTTTTGGGGGGGCAGCTAATGAAAAACTGTTTTTT. As protein: CASSFGGAANEKLFF.

Concerning this clone itself: Its ends do not fully match the called genes, so a read error is possible. V gene TRBV27 combines with J gene TRBJ1-3; no firm D call. Germline values: CDR1 MNHEY, CDR2 SMNVEV (reference sequence). The CDR3 runs to 14 residues. CDR3 sequence reads: CASSFRGRGNIIYF. The CDR3 nucleotides read TGTGCCAGCAGTTTTAGAGGGCGAGGAAACATCATATATTTT.

The chain recombines TRBV2 with TRBJ2-1, with TRBD1 as a possible D gene (5 bases). V was trimmed by 4 bases and J by 5 bases, leaving 6 bases between them. CDR3 length equals 12 residues. CDR1 is SNHLY and CDR2 is FYNNEI in the germline V gene. Written as DNA, the CDR3 is TGTGCCAGCAGTGGACAGCACAATGAGCAGTTCTTC. This translates into CASSGQHNEQFF.

The CDR3 reads CAISESEGLADLYEQYF. The CDR3 DNA is TGTGCCATCAGTGAGTCCGAGGGGCTAGCGGATCTTTACGAGCAGTACTTC. The chain joins TRBV10-3 to TRBJ2-7; TRBD2 matches 7 bases. V dropped 0 bases and J dropped 4; count of bases not matched to a gene: 12. Germline assignment: CDR1 ENHRY and CDR2 SYGVKD. This CDR3 has 17 residues.

Turning to this clone: An end of the junction does not agree with germline; a read error may underlie this. The rearrangement uses TRBV4-3 and TRBJ2-3, with 8 bases matching TRBD1. The germline gives CDR1 LGHNA, CDR2 YSLEER. The CDR3 length is 13 residues. The CDR3 DNA follows: TGCGCCGGCAGCCGCCTCCAGGGGGCTTCGCAGTATTTT. Its protein product is CAGSRLQGASQYF.